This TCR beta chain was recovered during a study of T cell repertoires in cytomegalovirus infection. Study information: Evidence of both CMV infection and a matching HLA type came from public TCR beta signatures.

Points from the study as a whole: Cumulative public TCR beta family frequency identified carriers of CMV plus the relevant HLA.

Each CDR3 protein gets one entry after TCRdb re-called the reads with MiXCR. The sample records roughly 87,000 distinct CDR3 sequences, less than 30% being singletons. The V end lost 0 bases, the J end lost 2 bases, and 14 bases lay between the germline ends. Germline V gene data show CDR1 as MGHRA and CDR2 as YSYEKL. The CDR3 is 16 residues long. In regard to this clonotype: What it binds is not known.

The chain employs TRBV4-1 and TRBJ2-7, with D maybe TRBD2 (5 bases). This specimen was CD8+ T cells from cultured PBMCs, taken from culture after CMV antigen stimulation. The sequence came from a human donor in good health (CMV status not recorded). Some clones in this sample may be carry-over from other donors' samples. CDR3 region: CASSQDRPTTTYEQYF. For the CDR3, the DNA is TGCGCCAGCAGCCAAGATCGTCCGACTACCACCTACGAGCAGTACTTC.